The 12 T cell receptor beta chains below come from one sample, sequenced in a study of blood T cell repertoires in COVID-19. Libraries were prepared by immunoSEQ multiplex PCR; TCRdb keeps only in-frame clonotypes and omits some of them. The table shows about 400,000 clones, with approximately 91% occurring only once. The sample consisted of PBMCs or T cells enriched from blood (not recorded which). These receptors all stem from a woman in her 40s with acute COVID-19.

V and J are TRBV11-2 and TRBJ1-1; D is ambiguous. V gave up 5 bases and J gave up 1 base, with 14 bases separating them. Looked up from germline, CDR1 is SGHAT and CDR2 is FQNNGV. The CDR3 spans 15 residues. The CDR3 spells CASSPPSLGNTEAFF. CDR3 in DNA: TGTGCCAGCAGCCCACCCTCTCTAGGGAACACTGAAGCTTTCTTT.

J is TRBJ2-7 and V is TRBV6-5, with 10 positions matching TRBD1. Unmatched junction bases numbered 6, after V lost 0 bases and J lost 4 bases. Germline V gene lookup returns CDR1 MNHEY and CDR2 SVGAGI. The CDR3 spans 16 residues. In DNA, the CDR3 is TGTGCCAGCAGTTACTCGAGGACAGGGGGGGTGTACGAGCAGTACTTC. Protein: CASSYSRTGGVYEQYF.

This clone came up a few times. The V gene is TRBV4-1, the J gene TRBJ1-2; D may be TRBD1 (5 bases). Between the trimmed V and J ends, which lost 0 bases and 3 bases, there was a span of 8 bases. CDR3 length: 14 amino acids. Germline V gives CDR1 MGHRA, CDR2 YSYEKL. CDR3 protein: CASSQDWGDYGYTF. CDR3 bases: TGCGCCAGCAGCCAAGATTGGGGGGACTATGGCTACACCTTC.

V and J are TRBV29-1 and TRBJ1-3; D not certain. The germline V gene encodes CDR1 SQVTM and CDR2 ANQGSEA. The CDR3 extends over 15 amino acids. With 1 base removed from V and 0 bases from J, the gap between germline ends came to 10 bases. The CDR3 bases are TGCAGCGTTGAAGCTGGCAGAACCTCTGGAAACACCATATATTTT. Its translation: CSVEAGRTSGNTIYF.

The chain has TRBV19 and TRBJ2-3, with D perhaps matching TRBD1 (6 bases). This CDR3 comprises 15 residues. Germline V gives CDR1 LNHDA, CDR2 SQIVND (reference sequence). V was pared by 5 bases and J by 4 bases, with 16 bases between. The CDR3 DNA reads as TGTGCCAGTAGTCCGGGATGGGGGCTCCCAGATACGCAGTATTTT. This translates into CASSPGWGLPDTQYF.

The chain links TRBV14 to TRBJ2-3, with a tentative D call TRBD2 (5 bases). Germline V lookup: CDR1 SGHDN, CDR2 FVKESK. CDR3 length: 16 residues. The V and J ends lost 2 bases and 5 bases respectively, with 17 bases between them. CDR3: CASSQQPGSRVDTQYF. In DNA form, the CDR3 reads TGTGCCAGCAGCCAACAACCGGGATCTAGGGTAGATACGCAGTATTTT.

The chain couples TRBV30 to TRBJ1-1; D may be TRBD1 (5 bases). The CDR3 contains 13 residues. The V end was cut by 2 bases, the J end by 1 base, with 8 bases between. CDR1 is GTSNPN, CDR2 SVGIG, per germline (reference sequence). The DNA of the CDR3 is TGTGCCTGGAGTAAGACAGAGAACACTGAAGCTTTCTTT. Amino acids: CAWSKTENTEAFF.

The chain links TRBV7-2 to TRBJ2-7; the match to TRBD2 covers 7 bases. The CDR3 is 15 residues long. Germline CDR1 and CDR2: SGHTA and FQGNSA. J gave up 4 bases and V 5 bases, and 11 bases lay outside the gene matches. CDR3 in DNA: TGTGCCAGCAGCCCCAGCGGGGCGGGAGTTTACGAGCAGTACTTC. Residues: CASSPSGAGVYEQYF.

The genes are TRBV6-5 and TRBJ1-6; 7 nucleotides align to TRBD1. The CDR3 spans 14 residues. The V segment lost 6 bases and the J segment 7 bases; nucleotides outside the gene matches: 6. In germline, CDR1 is MNHEY, CDR2 SVGAGI. CDR3 in DNA: TGTGCCAGCAGCCCCGACAGGGCCAATTCACCCCTCCACTTT. Translation gives CASSPDRANSPLHF.

The chain employs TRBV7-2 and TRBJ1-5, with 7 bases that match TRBD1. V lost 5 bases, J lost 0 bases, and 4 bases stayed unmatched. The CDR3 totals 15 residues. CDR1 and CDR2 from the germline V gene are SGHTA and FQGNSA. The CDR3 DNA follows: TGTGCCAGCAGCACCTACAGGGGTAGCAATCAGCCCCAGCATTTT. This codes for CASSTYRGSNQPQHF.

The rearrangement joins TRBV5-5 to TRBJ2-7; D is possibly TRBD1 (5 bases). V shed 7 bases and J shed 5 bases, with 19 bases lying between them. The CDR3 contains 14 residues. The germline V gene has CDR1 SGHKS and CDR2 YYEKEE (reference sequence). The CDR3 is CASAIIGVSHEQYF. CDR3 bases: TGTGCCAGCGCTATAATAGGGGTATCCCACGAGCAGTACTTC.

This sequence joins TRBV15 and TRBJ2-1, with 7 bases fitting TRBD2. Germline CDR1 LNHNV, CDR2 YYDKDF (reference sequence). J lost 3 bases, V lost 3 bases, and 5 bases had no gene match. CDR3 length equals 15 residues. CDR3 residues: CATSRRGGSYNEQFF. Here the CDR3 DNA reads TGTGCCACCAGCAGGAGGGGCGGGAGCTACAATGAGCAGTTCTTC.